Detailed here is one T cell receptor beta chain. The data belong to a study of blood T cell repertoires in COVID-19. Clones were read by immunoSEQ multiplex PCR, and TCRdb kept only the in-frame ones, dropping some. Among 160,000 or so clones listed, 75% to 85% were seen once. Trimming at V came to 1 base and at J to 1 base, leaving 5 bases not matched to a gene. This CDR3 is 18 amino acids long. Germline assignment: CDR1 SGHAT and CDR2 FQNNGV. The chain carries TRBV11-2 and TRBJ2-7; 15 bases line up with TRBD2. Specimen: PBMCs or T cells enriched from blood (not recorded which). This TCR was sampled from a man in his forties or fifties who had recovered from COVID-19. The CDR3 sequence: CASSLVGLAGGRSYEQYF. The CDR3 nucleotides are TGTGCCAGCAGCTTAGTGGGACTAGCGGGGGGCCGATCCTACGAGCAGTACTTC.